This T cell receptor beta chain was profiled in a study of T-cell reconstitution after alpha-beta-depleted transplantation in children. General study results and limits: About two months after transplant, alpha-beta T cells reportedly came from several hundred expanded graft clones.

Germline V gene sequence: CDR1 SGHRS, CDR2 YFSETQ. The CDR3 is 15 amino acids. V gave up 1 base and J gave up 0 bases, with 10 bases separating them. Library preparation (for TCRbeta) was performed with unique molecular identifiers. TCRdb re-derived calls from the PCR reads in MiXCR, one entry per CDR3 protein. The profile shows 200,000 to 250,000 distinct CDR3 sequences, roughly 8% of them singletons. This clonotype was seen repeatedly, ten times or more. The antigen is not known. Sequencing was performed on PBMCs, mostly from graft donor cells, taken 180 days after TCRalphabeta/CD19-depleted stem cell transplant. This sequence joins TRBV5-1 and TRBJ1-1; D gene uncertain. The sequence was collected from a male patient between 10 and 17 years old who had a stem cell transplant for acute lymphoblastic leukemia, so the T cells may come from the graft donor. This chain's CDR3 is CASSLTATMNTEAFF. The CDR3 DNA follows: TGCGCCAGCAGCTTGACAGCAACGATGAACACTGAAGCTTTCTTT.